This T cell receptor beta chain was retrieved from a study of identical twins. A word on this clonotype: As yet, its antigen is unknown.

The CDR3 totals 13 residues. V lost 8 bases and J lost 0; bases outside the gene matches: 5. Germline V gene sequence: CDR1 SQVTM, CDR2 ANQGSEA. A single record per CDR3 protein comes from TCRdb applying MiXCR to the 5' RACE reads. The table lists fewer than 550,000 distinct CDR3 sequences, 12% to 15% of them singletons. Notes on the study in general: The analysis was cross-sectional rather than longitudinal within donors.

These data also formed part of another study, on yellow fever vaccine responses in identical twins.

The sequence came from a woman under 30 in good health. The chain couples TRBV29-1 to TRBJ2-3, with 7 bases matching TRBD1. The specimen was CD4+ T cells sorted from blood. This CDR3 reads CSHRGASTDTQYF. In DNA, the CDR3 is TGCAGCCACAGGGGTGCTAGCACAGATACGCAGTATTTT.